These 21 T cell receptor beta chains originate from one sample sequenced in a study of T-cell reconstitution after alpha-beta-depleted transplantation in children. It was with unique molecular identifiers that the TCRbeta library was prepared. TCRdb passed the PCR reads through MiXCR, listing each CDR3 protein once. The sample shows 490,000 or so distinct CDR3 sequences, 10% of them seen only once. Sample: PBMCs, taken before TCRalphabeta/CD19-depleted stem cell transplant. The receptors shown here come from a child aged 2 to 10 with inherited bone marrow failure, due to receive a stem cell transplant.

This clonotype came up many times. The chain carries TRBV27 and TRBJ2-2; TRBD2 agrees at 7 bases. The germline gives CDR1 MNHEY, CDR2 SMNVEV (reference sequence). V lost 9 bases to trimming and J lost 2 bases; unmatched junction nucleotides: 6. The CDR3 consists of 14 residues. The CDR3 protein is CARASGVNTGELFF. In DNA, the CDR3 is TGTGCCAGGGCGAGCGGGGTTAACACCGGGGAGCTGTTTTTT.

This clonotype appeared many times. The V gene is TRBV11-2, the J gene TRBJ2-5; D not certain. This CDR3 has 11 amino acids. The germline V and J ends were trimmed by 5 bases and 5 bases, with 6 bases remaining between them. Germline V gene sequence: CDR1 SGHAT, CDR2 FQNNGV. The CDR3 here is CASSNWETQYF. The CDR3, as DNA: TGTGCCAGCAGCAATTGGGAGACCCAGTACTTC.

This clonotype came up many times. The chain joins TRBV9 to TRBJ2-7; D may be TRBD1 (6 bases). V lost 0 bases, J lost 5 bases, and 9 bases lay in between. Germline CDR1 reads SGDLS; CDR2 reads YYNGEE. This CDR3 contains 13 residues. CDR3 sequence reads: CASSVGQDHEQYF. The DNA of the CDR3 is TGTGCCAGCAGCGTAGGACAGGACCACGAGCAGTACTTC.

This clonotype was detected many times. V and J are TRBV4-3 and TRBJ1-6; D remains unclear. The V gene's germline CDR1 is LGHNA and CDR2 YSLEER. CDR3 size: 12 residues. V was clipped by 4 bases and J by 9 bases, with 7 bases between them. CDR3 nucleotide sequence: TGCGCCAGCAGCCTCGTGGGTTCACCCCTCCACTTT. As protein: CASSLVGSPLHF.

This clonotype was picked up a small number of times. V is TRBV30 and J is TRBJ2-5; D is undetermined. The V end was cut by 2 bases, the J end by 3 bases, with 7 bases between. Germline V gene data show CDR1 as GTSNPN and CDR2 as SVGIG (reference sequence). CDR3 length: 12 residues. The CDR3 DNA sequence: TGTGCCTGGAGTCCTCAGGAAGAGACCCAGTACTTC. Amino acid sequence: CAWSPQEETQYF.

CDR3 sequence: CASSQEGTSGRASYEQYF. The CDR3 coding sequence is TGTGCCAGCAGCCAAGAAGGGACTAGCGGGAGGGCCAGCTACGAGCAGTACTTC. The rearrangement joins TRBV4-2 to TRBJ2-7, with TRBD2 identical over 16 bases. The CDR3 covers 18 residues. The germline V gene has CDR1 LGHNA and CDR2 YNFKEQ. Losses at the gene ends were 0 bases for V and 3 bases for J; bases not matched to a gene: 5.

This clonotype was found many times. The CDR3: CASSLPPWDEQFF. In DNA, the CDR3 is TGTGCCAGCAGCTTACCCCCTTGGGATGAGCAGTTCTTC. The chain has TRBV7-2 and TRBJ2-1; D gene ambiguous. V gave up 2 bases and J gave up 8 bases, with 10 bases separating them. Germline CDR1 is SGHTA and CDR2 is FQGNSA. The CDR3 has 13 residues.

This clonotype turned up a few times. This rearrangement joins TRBV7-9 to TRBJ2-1, with 7 bases identical to TRBD1. CDR1 and CDR2 (germline): SEHNR, FQNEAQ (reference sequence). J gave up 6 bases and V 4 bases, and 3 bases lay outside the gene matches. The CDR3 runs to 13 residues. CDR3 in DNA: TGTGCCAGCAGCTACACAGGGGTCAATGAGCAGTTCTTC. Protein: CASSYTGVNEQFF.

This clonotype occurred many times. The genes are TRBV9 and TRBJ2-1; TRBD1 matches 8 bases. V gave up 0 bases and J gave up 8 bases; unmatched junction bases: 10. This CDR3 is 16 amino acids long. CDR1 is SGDLS and CDR2 is YYNGEE in the germline V gene. CDR3 nucleotide sequence: TGTGCCAGCAGCGTAGTTGTGGCAGGGGGCTTAGATGAGCAGTTCTTC. This encodes CASSVVVAGGLDEQFF.

This clonotype was picked up a small number of times. This chain's CDR3 is CASSTGQGAITF. The CDR3 DNA reads TGTGCCAGCAGCACTGGACAGGGGGCTATCACCTTC. The chain carries TRBV5-4 and TRBJ1-2; TRBD1 aligns across 11 bases. CDR3 size: 12 residues. CDR1 is SGHNT, CDR2 YYREEE, per germline (reference sequence). J gave up 13 bases and V 4 bases, and 6 bases lay outside the gene matches. Full variable domain (remainder filled in from reference TRBV5-4 and TRBJ1-2): ETGVTQSPTHLIKTRGQQVTLRCSSQSGHNTVSWYQQALGQGPQFIFQYYREEENGRGNFPPRFSGLQFPNYSSELNVNALELDDSALYLCASSTGQGAITFGSGTRLTVV.

This clonotype was seen at least ten times. J is TRBJ1-2 and V is TRBV6-2 or TRBV6-3; 9 bases agree with TRBD1. Germline-derived CDR1 and CDR2 are MNHEY and SVGEGT. The length of the CDR3 is 14 residues. Losses at the gene ends were 5 bases for V and 8 bases for J; bases not matched to a gene: 9. CDR3 amino acids: CASSTRDRDSGYTF. The CDR3 DNA follows: TGTGCCAGCAGTACCCGGGACAGGGATAGCGGCTACACCTTC.

This clonotype was observed many times. V is TRBV20-1 and J is TRBJ1-1; no clear D. CDR1 DFQATT and CDR2 SNEGSKA come from the germline V gene (reference sequence). The CDR3 covers 12 residues. The V and J ends lost 6 bases and 0 bases respectively, with 8 bases between them. CDR3 coding DNA: TGCAGTGCCAGCGCGGTGAACACTGAAGCTTTCTTT. Translation gives CSASAVNTEAFF.

This clonotype was seen ten or more times. The chain has TRBV7-2 and TRBJ2-7; D is unclear. Trimming removed 0 bases from V and 0 bases from J, with 12 bases in between. The CDR3 has 16 amino acids. Germline assignment: CDR1 SGHTA and CDR2 FQGNSA. DNA of the CDR3: TGTGCCAGCAGCTTAGCTTCAGAAGCAGGCTCCTACGAGCAGTACTTC. Its protein is CASSLASEAGSYEQYF.

This clonotype was seen at least ten times. The CDR3 DNA follows: TGTGCCATCAGTGAGCCGCCGGGACCCAAGCAGTTCTTC. Amino acids: CAISEPPGPKQFF. The chain links TRBV10-3 to TRBJ2-1, with D possibly being TRBD1 or TRBD2 (5 bases each). The length of the CDR3 is 13 residues. With 2 bases removed from V and 11 bases from J, the gap between germline ends came to 13 bases. CDR1 and CDR2 (germline): ENHRY, SYGVKD.

This clonotype was seen ten or more times. The gene calls are TRBV20-1 and TRBJ2-1; 15 nucleotides agree with TRBD2. The germline V gene encodes CDR1 DFQATT and CDR2 SNEGSKA (reference sequence). The junction had 8 bases not matched to a gene; V was cut back by 1 base and J by 10 bases. The CDR3 is 16 residues long. CDR3 nucleotides: TGCAGTGCTAGAGCGCCGGGACTAGCGGGAGGAGGCGAGCAGTTCTTC. Amino acid sequence: CSARAPGLAGGGEQFF.

This clonotype showed up many times. V is TRBV5-1 and J is TRBJ2-3; D gene ambiguous. The CDR3 is made up of 14 amino acids. V was clipped by 0 bases and J by 7 bases, with 12 bases between them. Germline values: CDR1 SGHRS, CDR2 YFSETQ. In nucleotides, the CDR3 is TGCGCCAGCAGCTTGGAATTGGCATCGAATACGCAGTATTTT. Amino acid sequence: CASSLELASNTQYF.

This clonotype has only a few counts. The chain uses TRBV7-2 and TRBJ1-5, with 9 bases lining up with TRBD1. The CDR3 extends over 14 amino acids. Unmatched junction bases numbered 2, after V lost 2 bases and J lost 6 bases. CDR1 and CDR2 (germline): SGHTA, FQGNSA. The CDR3 DNA is TGTGCCAGCAGCTTAACAGGGGGCCTTCAGCCCCAGCATTTT. It yields the protein CASSLTGGLQPQHF.

Ten or more counts support this clonotype. The rearrangement joins TRBV5-1 to TRBJ2-1; 11 bases agree with TRBD2. Trimming took 2 bases from V and 7 from J; bases not matched to a gene: 8. The germline gives CDR1 SGHRS, CDR2 YFSETQ. The CDR3 has 16 amino acids. CDR3 region: CASSLTSGSFVNEQFF. The CDR3 DNA follows: TGCGCCAGCAGCTTAACTAGCGGGAGTTTCGTAAATGAGCAGTTCTTC.

The table lists this clonotype with many counts. The J gene is TRBJ1-2, the V gene TRBV15; TRBD1 agrees at 8 bases. Germline V gene lookup returns CDR1 LNHNV and CDR2 YYDKDF (reference sequence). The ends lost 0 bases at V and 4 bases at J; junction bases unmatched: 7. The CDR3 totals 16 residues. The CDR3 bases are TGTGCCACCAGCAGAGATCGGGCAGGGGGCCCCTATGGCTACACCTTC. Amino acids: CATSRDRAGGPYGYTF.

The chain joins TRBV23-1 to TRBJ2-7; TRBD1 or TRBD2 may be the D gene (5 bases each). TRBV23-1 is classed as an ORF, of uncertain function. This CDR3 contains 14 residues. Trimming removed 6 bases at V and 7 bases at J, with 19 bases between. The CDR3 nucleotides read TGCGCCAGCAGCCTCGGGACCCAAGGCGGAGAGCAGTACTTC. This sequence encodes CASSLGTQGGEQYF.

In this sample, this clonotype turned up a few times. The V gene is TRBV2, the J gene TRBJ2-7, with 10 bases that match TRBD1. V trimming: 6 bases; J trimming: 6 bases; junction bases outside the gene matches: 8. The length of the CDR3 is 14 residues. CDR1 is SNHLY and CDR2 is FYNNEI in the germline V gene. CDR3 bases: TGTGCCAGCAGAGACAGGGGGCGCTTCGTCGAGCAGTACTTC. It encodes CASRDRGRFVEQYF.